This T cell receptor (beta chain) was profiled in a study of shared clonotypes between healthy human individuals. Germline CDR1 LNHNV, CDR2 YYDKDF (reference sequence). The CDR3 has 12 residues. Here immunoSEQ multiplex PCR was the method, and the copy in TCRdb shows in-frame clones only, minus some. The sample has around 180,000 clones; over 85% are singletons. The chain uses TRBV15 and TRBJ2-5; weak D call: TRBD2 (5 bases). The J call is doubtful: the DNA matches TRBJ2-7 better. Sequencing was carried out using naive CD4+ T cells sorted from blood. Subset denoted: CD45RA+ positively selected. The clonotype originates from a woman aged 25-40 years in good health. CDR3 coding DNA: TGTGCCACCAGCAGAGCGGGATACGAGCAGTACTTC. It specifies CATSRAGYEQYF.